Below, 5 T cell receptor beta chains from the same sample are listed, as sequenced in a study of regulatory T cells in long-lasting Graves disease. Sample time point: persistent/refractory GD, antithyroid drugs over 5 years with positive TRAb. Isolated PBMC RNA provided the starting material for the TCR library. Arm-PCR with iRepertoire HTBI primers amplified the CDR3 regions for these TCR beta libraries. One entry per CDR3 protein results from TCRdb running MiXCR on the multiplex PCR reads. The sample lists roughly 360,000 distinct CDR3 sequences, roughly 20% seen once, with under 35% in the top ten. This specimen consisted of peripheral blood mononuclear cells (PBMCs), obtained when the disease was refractory, from a patient treated with antithyroid drugs. All receptors come from a woman aged 40 to 49 with Graves disease.

The sample holds many counts of this clonotype. A junction boundary mismatches the germline segment, possibly from a read error. The chain joins TRBV28 to TRBJ2-6; TRBD1 is a possible D gene (5 bases). Germline-derived CDR1 and CDR2 are MDHEN and SYDVKM. CDR3 size: 15 residues. CDR3 sequence: CASSRLSSGANALTF. Here the CDR3 DNA reads TGTGCCAGCAGCCGACTTAGCTCTGGGGCCAACGCCCTGACTTTC. The whole variable domain, filled in from reference TRBV28 and TRBJ2-6, reads DVKVTQSSRYLVKRTGEKVFLECVQDMDHENMFWYRQDPGLGLRLIYFSYDVKMKEKGDIPEGYSVSREKKERFSLILESASTNQTSMYLCASSRLSSGANALTFGAGSRLTVL.

On this clonotype itself: The missing conserved phenylalanine or tryptophan at the end of this CDR3 makes a read error likely. The V gene is TRBV2, the J gene TRBJ1-2; D gene unclear. Germline CDR1 is SNHLY and CDR2 is FYNNEI. The CDR3 is made up of 16 amino acids. Trimming took off 4 bases at V and 8 bases at J, with 23 bases between the two ends. The CDR3 loop is CASSGMTDNGLWGYTL. CDR3 in DNA: TGTGCCAGCAGTGGGATGACGGATAACGGATTGTGGGGCTACACCCTC.

This clonotype showed up many times. The CDR3 protein is CASSLYRGKTQYF. For the CDR3, the DNA is TGTGCCAGCAGCTTATACAGGGGGAAGACCCAGTACTTC. The V call is TRBV11-2, the J call TRBJ2-5; 8 positions match TRBD1. V lost 2 bases and J lost 6; bases outside the gene matches: 2. The CDR3 covers 13 residues. Germline V lookup: CDR1 SGHAT, CDR2 FQNNGV.

The table lists this clonotype with many counts. The rearrangement joins TRBV20-1 to TRBJ2-5, with 9 bases fitting TRBD2. The CDR3 covers 15 residues. Germline trimming cut 3 bases from V and 1 base from J; bases unmatched to any gene: 6. Germline loops: CDR1 DFQATT, CDR2 SNEGSKA (reference sequence). The CDR3 nucleotides read TGCAGTGCTAGTGTGGGACTAGCAGCCCAAGAGACCCAGTACTTC. This codes for CSASVGLAAQETQYF.

The chain joins TRBV5-1 to TRBJ2-7; tentatively, D is TRBD2 (5 bases). V lost 1 base and J 4 bases, leaving 12 bases between the germline ends. The length of the CDR3 is 14 residues. The germline V gene has CDR1 SGHRS and CDR2 YFSETQ. Written as DNA, the CDR3 is TGCGCCAGCAGCTTGCGGGAATCCGGTTACGAGCAGTACTTC. The encoded protein is CASSLRESGYEQYF.